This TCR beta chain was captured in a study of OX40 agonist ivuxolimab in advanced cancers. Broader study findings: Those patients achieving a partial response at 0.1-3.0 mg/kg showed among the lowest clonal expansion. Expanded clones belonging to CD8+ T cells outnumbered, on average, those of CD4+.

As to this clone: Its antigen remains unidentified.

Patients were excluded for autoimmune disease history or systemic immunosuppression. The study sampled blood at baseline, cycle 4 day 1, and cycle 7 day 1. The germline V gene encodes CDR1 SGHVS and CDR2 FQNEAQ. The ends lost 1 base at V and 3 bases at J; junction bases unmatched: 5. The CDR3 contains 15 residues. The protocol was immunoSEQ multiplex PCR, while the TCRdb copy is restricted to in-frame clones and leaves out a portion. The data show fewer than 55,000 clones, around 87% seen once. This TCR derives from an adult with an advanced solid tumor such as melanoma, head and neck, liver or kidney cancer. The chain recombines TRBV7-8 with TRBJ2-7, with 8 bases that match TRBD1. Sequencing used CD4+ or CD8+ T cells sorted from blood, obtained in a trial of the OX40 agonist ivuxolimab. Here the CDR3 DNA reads TGTGCCAGCAGCTTAGGGGGGACAGGTAACTACGAGCAGTACTTC. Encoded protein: CASSLGGTGNYEQYF.